Described below is a single T cell receptor (beta chain) sequence and its context. Its matching antigen is unknown. The entry originates in a study of T cell repertoires in cytomegalovirus infection. In the study overall: Recently identified HLA-C-restricted CMV epitopes were used, and well-studied HLA-B-restricted CMV epitopes were used as well. Study-wide results and caveats: Carriers of CMV plus the relevant HLA were identified by cumulative public TCR beta family frequency. Across the ex vivo response, the dominant clonotypes were HLA-C-restricted CMV-specific TCR beta clonotypes.

Germline V gives CDR1 MNHEY, CDR2 SVGEGT. The CDR3 is made up of 13 amino acids. J gave up 3 bases and V 2 bases, and 1 base lay outside the gene matches. TCRdb recomputed calls from the reads with MiXCR, one row per CDR3 protein. This table holds about 770,000 distinct CDR3 sequences, roughly 28% found once. This clonotype originated in a human donor in good health (CMV status not recorded). Some clones in this sample may be carry-over from other donors' samples. Sample: cultured CD8+ T cells from PBMCs, taken from culture after CMV antigen stimulation. V is TRBV6-2 or TRBV6-3 and J is TRBJ2-7; TRBD1 matches 7 bases. The CDR3 DNA follows: TGTGCCAGCAGTTACCGGACAGGCTACGAGCAGTACGTC. It is translated as CASSYRTGYEQYV.